These 3 T cell receptor beta chains share one sample of origin, sequenced in a study of regulatory T cells in long-lasting Graves disease. Time point in this sample: newly diagnosed GD, antithyroid drugs for less than 3 months. From RNA extracted from PBMCs, the TCR library was made. Arm-PCR with iRepertoire HTBI primers amplified the CDR3 regions for these TCR beta libraries. TCRdb called the multiplex PCR reads again in MiXCR, with one record for every CDR3 protein. The table lists 350,000 to 500,000 distinct CDR3 sequences, less than 15% of them singletons. These data were likewise used in another study, on T cells in Graves' hyperthyroidism and ophthalmopathy.

Material: peripheral blood mononuclear cells (PBMCs), obtained at new diagnosis, from a patient treated with antithyroid drugs. These receptors came from a woman aged 50 to 65 with Graves disease.

This clonotype was picked up many times. This sequence joins TRBV20-1 and TRBJ1-5; D unclear. Germline V gives CDR1 DFQATT, CDR2 SNEGSKA (reference sequence). The V end was cut by 6 bases, the J end by 5 bases, with 26 bases between. The CDR3 is 17 amino acids. CDR3 nucleotide sequence: TGCAGTGCCAGGAGTGTAGGGCCATTGAGGAAGGATCAGCCCCAGCATTTT. It is translated as CSARSVGPLRKDQPQHF.

This clonotype was recorded at least ten times. The rearrangement uses TRBV12-3 or TRBV12-4 and TRBJ2-1; 16 bases match TRBD2. Trimming at V came to 1 base and at J to 3 bases, leaving 3 bases not matched to a gene. There are 18 residues in the CDR3. CDR3 coding DNA: TGTGCCAGCAGTTTAGGGGGACTAGCGGGAGGGCGCTACAATGAGCAGTTCTTC. Protein product: CASSLGGLAGGRYNEQFF.

A word on this clonotype: At one of its ends the junction is not consistent with the germline gene, which may arise from a read error. The J gene is TRBJ2-3, the V gene TRBV5-5, with TRBD1 identical over 7 bases. Germline CDR1 SGHKS, CDR2 YYEKEE (reference sequence). The length of the CDR3 is 15 residues. CDR3 sequence (DNA): TGCGCCAGCAGCTTAGGCCGAGGGGGCTCAGATACGCAGTATTTT. It yields the protein CASSLGRGGSDTQYF.